This T cell receptor beta chain comes out of a study of identical twins. Study outcomes and limitations: It was cross-sectional statistical analysis, not following the same donors, that the conclusions relied on.

This clonotype was picked up a small number of times. What it recognizes is unknown. MiXCR was run by TCRdb on the 5' RACE reads, yielding one entry per CDR3 protein. The sample shows 450,000 to 600,000 distinct CDR3 sequences, approximately 20% of them seen only once. Losses at the gene ends were 0 bases for V and 6 bases for J; bases not matched to a gene: 3. The V gene's germline CDR1 is SGDLS and CDR2 YYNGEE. This CDR3 spans 15 amino acids. This same sample was also part of a study on yellow fever vaccine responses in identical twins.

The specimen sequenced was CD4+ T cells sorted from blood. This chain joins TRBV9 and TRBJ2-1; 10 positions match TRBD2. This TCR was recovered from a woman between 18 and 29 years old in good health. The CDR3 DNA reads TGTGCCAGCAGCGTAGTTCTAGCGGGAGTCAATGAGCAGTTCTTC. This encodes CASSVVLAGVNEQFF.